These 25 T cell receptor beta chains came from one sample sequenced in a study of blood T cell repertoires in COVID-19. The method was immunoSEQ multiplex PCR; TCRdb's version includes in-frame clones alone and lacks a portion of them. The table has fewer than 300,000 clones, 75% to 95% seen once. Sequencing was done on a sample of PBMCs or T cells enriched from blood (not recorded which). These receptors were obtained from a woman aged 25 to 39 who had recovered from COVID-19.

This clone showed up just once. The chain carries TRBV6-2 or TRBV6-3 and TRBJ1-2, with D possibly being TRBD1 (5 bases). The CDR3 is 13 amino acids. V was cut by 6 bases and J by 4 bases, with 12 bases left in between. Germline CDR1 reads MNHEY; CDR2 reads SVGEGT. CDR3 amino acids: CASSPDTGYGYTF. CDR3 DNA sequence: TGTGCCAGCAGCCCAGACACAGGCTATGGCTACACCTTC.

This clone was recorded a few times. V gene TRBV19 combines with J gene TRBJ2-3, with 9 bases fitting TRBD1. CDR3 size: 13 residues. Per the germline V gene, CDR1 is LNHDA and CDR2 is SQIVND (reference sequence). The J segment lost 5 bases and the V segment lost 5 bases, leaving 2 bases of the junction unmatched. The DNA of the CDR3 is TGTGCCAGTAGTGTGGACAGGGGAGATACGCAGTATTTT. It yields the protein CASSVDRGDTQYF.

This sequence joins TRBV1 and TRBJ1-1. TRBV1 is marked as a pseudogene. This CDR3 spans 16 amino acids. The CDR3 spells CTSSQDLKEINTEAFF. DNA for the CDR3: TGCACCAGCAGCCAAGATTTAAAGGAGATAAACACTGAAGCTTTCTTT.

The chain uses TRBV15 and TRBJ1-3; unclear D gene. Trimming pared 1 base from V and 0 bases from J, leaving 7 bases between. The CDR3 covers 15 residues. From germline, CDR1 is LNHNV and CDR2 YYDKDF (reference sequence). The CDR3 nucleotides are TGTGCCACCAGCAGAGTCGGGAGCTCTGGAAACACCATATATTTT. It yields the protein CATSRVGSSGNTIYF.

This clone came up once. This chain joins TRBV11-1 and TRBJ2-4, with D maybe TRBD2 (5 bases). Per germline, CDR1 SGHAT and CDR2 FQDESV (reference sequence). V lost 6 bases and J 4 bases, leaving 10 bases between the germline ends. This CDR3 is 13 amino acids long. The CDR3 DNA is TGTGCCAGCAGGTCTCGGGGTAAAAACATTCAGTACTTC. This sequence encodes CASRSRGKNIQYF.

This clone was seen a handful of times. Germline is not matched at one junction end, which may reflect a read error. The CDR3 reads CARSAGDSGNTIYF. The DNA of the CDR3 is TGTGCCAGAAGTGCAGGGGACTCTGGAAACACCATATATTTT. The chain is built from TRBV2 and TRBJ1-3; possibly TRBD1 for D (6 bases). This CDR3 spans 14 amino acids. The germline V gene encodes CDR1 SNHLY and CDR2 FYNNEI.

The chain has TRBV29-1 and TRBJ1-6; D gene ambiguous. Trimming stripped 3 bases from V and 5 bases from J, with 8 bases between. This CDR3 contains 13 residues. Germline V lookup: CDR1 SQVTM, CDR2 ANQGSEA. This chain's CDR3 is CSVELEHNSPLHF. CDR3 coding DNA: TGCAGCGTTGAGTTAGAGCATAATTCACCCCTCCACTTT.

This clone was seen a single time. The CDR3 coding sequence is TGTGCCAGCAGCCAAGCTTCAGTCTCCTACGAGCAGTACTTC. Protein: CASSQASVSYEQYF. The chain employs TRBV3-1 (or the pseudogene TRBV3-2) and TRBJ2-7; D remains unclear. CDR1 and CDR2 (germline): LGHDT, YNNKEL (reference sequence). With 1 base removed from V and 0 bases from J, the gap between germline ends came to 7 bases. The CDR3 loop spans 14 amino acids.

The chain couples TRBV19 to TRBJ2-1, with a tentative D call TRBD2 (5 bases). This CDR3 has 18 residues. Germline CDR1 LNHDA, CDR2 SQIVND (reference sequence). V lost 4 bases and J 0 bases, leaving 19 bases between the germline ends. CDR3 sequence reads: CASSTVGLALSSYNEQFF. The CDR3 coding sequence is TGTGCCAGTAGTACGGTAGGACTCGCTCTTAGCTCCTACAATGAGCAGTTCTTC.

This rearrangement joins TRBV6-4 to TRBJ2-7; D call uncertain. The CDR3 covers 15 residues. Trimming left V 3 bases short and J 0 bases short, with 12 bases between. Germline loops: CDR1 MRHNA, CDR2 SNTAGT. The CDR3 is CASSEAAVSSYEQYF. CDR3 nucleotide sequence: TGTGCCAGCAGTGAGGCCGCGGTTAGCTCCTACGAGCAGTACTTC.

This clone was recorded only once. J is TRBJ2-1 and V is TRBV9; 7 bases match TRBD1. Unmatched junction bases numbered 6, after V lost 3 bases and J lost 0 bases. The CDR3 is 16 amino acids. Looked up from germline, CDR1 is SGDLS and CDR2 is YYNGEE. The CDR3 sequence is CASSAPGQSSYNEQFF. The CDR3 bases are TGTGCCAGCAGCGCCCCGGGACAGAGCTCCTACAATGAGCAGTTCTTC.

This clone was detected ten times or more. The chain uses TRBV7-2 and TRBJ2-3; TRBD2 matches 13 bases. The CDR3 is 15 residues long. Germline lookup yields CDR1 SGHTA and CDR2 FQGNSA. V shed 4 bases, J shed 5 bases, and the junction held 3 bases outside the gene matches. CDR3 protein: CASSWTSGRQDTQYF. CDR3 nucleotide sequence: TGTGCCAGCAGCTGGACTAGCGGGAGACAAGATACGCAGTATTTT.

V is TRBV10-1 and J is TRBJ2-1; TRBD2 matches at 9 bases. The V and J ends lost 0 bases and 7 bases, in that order; junction bases with no gene match: 7. The germline gives CDR1 WNHNN, CDR2 SYGVQD (reference sequence). The CDR3 consists of 16 residues. CDR3: CASSESEVAGGNEQFF. For the CDR3, the DNA is TGCGCCAGCAGTGAGTCGGAGGTGGCGGGAGGGAATGAGCAGTTCTTC.

V usage is TRBV6-5 and J usage is TRBJ2-3; weak D call: TRBD2 (6 bases). The ends were cut back, 2 bases at V and 0 bases at J, with 6 bases in the middle. The CDR3 is made up of 14 amino acids. Germline CDR1 reads MNHEY; CDR2 reads SVGAGI. CDR3 DNA: TGTGCCAGCAGTTACAGCGGGAGCACAGATACGCAGTATTTT. Protein sequence: CASSYSGSTDTQYF.

This chain connects TRBV7-2 to TRBJ2-1; the D gene is possibly TRBD2 (5 bases). Germline V CDR1 and CDR2: SGHTA, FQGNSA. The CDR3 has 15 amino acids. The germline V and J ends were trimmed by 3 bases and 0 bases, with 9 bases remaining between them. The CDR3 sequence: CASSFDYLSYNEQFF. The DNA for the CDR3 is TGTGCCAGCAGCTTCGACTACCTCTCCTACAATGAGCAGTTCTTC.

This clone was picked up a small number of times. The chain employs TRBV7-2 and TRBJ2-7; tentatively, D is TRBD2 (5 bases). The ends were cut back, 2 bases at V and 0 bases at J, with 11 bases in the middle. The CDR3 spans 15 residues. Per the germline V gene, CDR1 is SGHTA and CDR2 is FQGNSA. The CDR3 DNA is TGTGCCAGCAGCTTATATGAGCGGAGCTCCTACGAGCAGTACTTC. Its protein is CASSLYERSSYEQYF.

The chain combines TRBV5-1 with TRBJ2-1; TRBD2 matches at 14 bases. With 1 base clipped from V and 0 bases from J, the junction kept 3 bases outside the gene matches. Germline assignment: CDR1 SGHRS and CDR2 YFSETQ. The length of the CDR3 is 18 residues. CDR3: CASSLRTSGGSSYNEQFF. DNA for the CDR3: TGCGCCAGCAGCTTGAGGACTAGCGGGGGGAGCTCCTACAATGAGCAGTTCTTC.

This CDR3 is CAWSVEGAGGWYF. CDR3 in DNA: TGTGCCTGGAGTGTTGAAGGCGCCGGGGGGTGGTACTTC. The rearrangement uses TRBV30 and TRBJ2-7; 7 bases agree with TRBD2. The germline gives CDR1 GTSNPN, CDR2 SVGIG (reference sequence). With 0 bases clipped from V and 12 bases from J, the junction kept 11 bases outside the gene matches. CDR3 length: 13 residues.

This chain joins TRBV5-8 and TRBJ1-2, with 7 nucleotides matching TRBD1. CDR1 and CDR2 from the germline V gene are SGHTS and YDEGEE. The CDR3 spans 18 residues. Unmatched junction bases numbered 11, after V lost 0 bases and J lost 0 bases. This CDR3 is CASSLEKRQGLANYGYTF. The CDR3 region has the DNA TGTGCCAGCAGCTTGGAGAAACGACAGGGATTAGCTAACTATGGCTACACCTTC. Filled out from reference TRBV5-8 and TRBJ1-2, the complete variable domain reads EAGVTQSPTHLIKTRGQQATLRCSPISGHTSVYWYQQALGLGLQFLLWYDEGEERNRGNFPPRFSGRQFPNYSSELNVNALELEDSALYLCASSLEKRQGLANYGYTFGSGTRLTVV.

The V gene is TRBV27, the J gene TRBJ2-1, with TRBD2 matching over 9 bases. CDR1 and CDR2 (germline): MNHEY, SMNVEV (reference sequence). The CDR3 runs 15 residues. V trimming: 4 bases; J trimming: 7 bases; junction bases outside the gene matches: 8. Written as DNA, the CDR3 is TGTGCCAGCAGTTCGCTAGCGGGAATTGGTAATGAGCAGTTCTTC. Residues: CASSSLAGIGNEQFF.

This clone was recorded a few times. The chain recombines TRBV19 with TRBJ2-1; D is ambiguous. This CDR3 region has 12 residues. The germline V gene has CDR1 LNHDA and CDR2 SQIVND (reference sequence). V lost 3 bases, J lost 7 bases, and 7 bases lay in between. CDR3 bases: TGTGCCAGTAGTATCACTGGTAATGAGCAGTTCTTC. Translating gives CASSITGNEQFF.

The chain carries TRBV6-2 or TRBV6-3 and TRBJ1-2; 7 bases map to TRBD1. The junction had 17 bases not matched to a gene; V was cut back by 6 bases and J by 4 bases. The CDR3 extends over 17 amino acids. The V gene's germline CDR1 is MNHEY and CDR2 SVGEGT. The CDR3 spells CASSGPRQGGSSYGYTF. The CDR3 DNA reads as TGTGCCAGCAGCGGACCTCGACAGGGAGGATCCTCCTATGGCTACACCTTC.

The V and J genes are TRBV28 and TRBJ1-6; D is perhaps TRBD1 (6 bases). This CDR3 region has 14 residues. Germline assignment: CDR1 MDHEN and CDR2 SYDVKM. V lost 1 base and J lost 5, with 6 bases in between. The chain's CDR3 is CASSLSGDNSPLHF. The CDR3 DNA sequence: TGTGCCAGCAGTTTATCAGGGGATAATTCACCCCTCCACTTT.

A remark on this clone: Other DNA variants within this sample encode the same CDR3. The chain carries TRBV30 and TRBJ2-5; D possibly corresponds to TRBD2 (5 bases). Trimming cost V 1 base and J 5 bases, with 14 bases left between them. This CDR3 has 14 amino acids. CDR1 GTSNPN and CDR2 SVGIG come from the germline V gene (reference sequence). The CDR3 DNA reads as TGTGCCTGGAGTGGCCTAGCCGGTGGGGAGACCCAGTACTTC. Its protein product is CAWSGLAGGETQYF.

CDR3 region: CASIQSMHPSGNTIYF. CDR3 nucleotides: TGTGCCAGCATCCAGTCCATGCATCCGTCTGGAAACACCATATATTTT. The V gene is TRBV28, the J gene TRBJ1-3; D gene unclear. Trimming left V 7 bases short and J 1 base short, with 17 bases between. The CDR3 runs to 16 residues. Per germline, CDR1 MDHEN and CDR2 SYDVKM.